This T cell receptor beta chain derives from a study of blood T cell repertoires in COVID-19 (dated by TCRdb to about 2020). Describing the broader study: Collaborator samples came from the United States, Italy and Spain and covered acute and convalescent phases of COVID-19. The prospective study material was composed of cDNA or gDNA derived from T cells, B-cell-depleted T cells, or PBMCs. Deeply sampled blood TCRbeta repertoires from subjects exposed to, actively infected with, or recovered from COVID-19 were included in the dataset. The repertoires were released in a freely available public database meant as a resource for research on the immune response to SARS-CoV-2. Samples came from the ongoing ImmuneRACE study (first 160 participants) plus 1,254 subjects from 6 global collaborators. A de-identified subject ID, COVID-19 status, age in years and sex were almost always included in the sample metadata. Where available, HLA class I and class II types were obtained from metadata supplied by the sample provider rather than from assay-based typing. Findings and caveats that apply to the study as a whole: Clinical and demographic metadata were provided uncurated, with the amount varying by source and participant.

TCRbeta CDR3 regions were amplified from genomic DNA using the immunoSEQ Assay, a bias-controlled multiplex PCR. As for how the authors treated the data: The number of nucleated cells in each sample was estimated by amplification of reference gene primers within the assay. Sequence reads were collapsed and filtered to measure the absolute abundance of every unique TCRbeta CDR3 rearrangement. Productive Simpson clonality was computed per sample as the square root of Simpson's diversity index over productive rearrangements. Here the immuneACCESS table is served through TCRdb, limited to in-frame sequences with V and J called. Missing clones are a known gap in these copies; in checked studies unresolved V genes cover under half, and the rest lacks a known reason. For V, J and clone size, that table is used; D and trimming come from the DNA. The table for this sample lists about 87,000 clones; roughly 88% of them were counted only once. The top ten clonotypes cover roughly 11% of the sample.

Inclusive of the bounding cysteine and phenylalanine, the CDR3 is 18 residues long. The entry retains the CDR3 DNA only, 54 bases that are in frame from base 1. The germline V gene provides CDR1 KGHSH and CDR2 LQKENI. The trim is 0 bases for V and 0 bases for J, with a gap of 12 bases between the germline ends. This clone was picked up one time. The specificity of this receptor is unknown. No per-base quality is available; no much larger clone lies one base away. The collaborating institutions used their own protocols to collect whole blood in K2EDTA tubes. Collaborator samples were shipped for TCRbeta analysis as frozen whole blood, isolated PBMCs, or DNA extracted from either sample type.

This clonotype was obtained from a man older than 75 with acute or convalescent COVID-19. Recombination linked TRBV18 to TRBJ2-6, and perhaps TRBD1 as D gene, on 5 matching bases. The source material was peripheral blood. The nucleotide sequence is TGTGCCAGCTCACCACCATCTGGGGCCAACTCTGGGGCCAACGTCCTGACTTTC. This sequence encodes CASSPPSGANSGANVLTF. This CDR3, with the reference TRBV18 and TRBJ2-6 proteins standing in past its ends, gives the full variable domain NAGVMQNPRHLVRRRGQEARLRCSPMKGHSHVYWYRQLPEEGLKFMVYLQKENIIDESGMPKERFSAEFPKEGPSILRIQQVVRGDSAAYFCASSPPSGANSGANVLTFGAGSRLTVL.